This TCR beta chain originates from a study of blood T cell repertoires in COVID-19. In the study overall: The United States, Italy and Spain were the sources of the acute and convalescent COVID-19 samples. PBMCs, B-cell-depleted T cells, or T cells provided the cDNA or gDNA that made up the material.

As originally analysed: Estimated nucleated cell counts came from reference gene primer amplification. The assay was immunoSEQ multiplex PCR, and TCRdb's table has in-frame clones only and misses some. V and J calls and clone size follow that table, whereas D and trimming were derived from the DNA. The sample has fewer than 200,000 clones, 87% seen once; the top ten hold around 1.4%. CDR3 size: 14 residues. The germline CDR1 and CDR2 sequences are SGHTA and FQGNSA. V lost 2 bases and J 2 bases, leaving 9 bases between the germline ends. The sequence came from a woman between 50 and 59 years old with acute or convalescent COVID-19. Specimen: peripheral blood. The chain uses TRBV7-2 and TRBJ1-1; maybe TRBD1 (6 bases). The CDR3 sequence is CASSLSTGNTEAFF. CDR3 nucleotide sequence: TGTGCCAGCAGCTTATCGACAGGTAACACTGAAGCTTTCTTT.